The 10 T cell receptor beta chains reported below all come from one sample, sequenced in a study of blood T cell repertoires in COVID-19. Data came from immunoSEQ multiplex PCR; TCRdb stores just in-frame clones and leaves some out. The data contain 150,000 to 200,000 clones, 75% to 85% of them singletons. Sequenced input: PBMCs or T cells enriched from blood (not recorded which). Every receptor here comes from a man aged 45-60 years who had recovered from COVID-19.

With respect to this clone: Other nucleotide sequences from this sample produce the same CDR3. This chain links TRBV5-1 with TRBJ1-1; D gene unclear. The CDR3 is 13 amino acids. V was cut by 0 bases and J by 5 bases, with 8 bases left in between. The germline CDR1 and CDR2 sequences are SGHRS and YFSETQ. CDR3 sequence: CASSLDGRTEAFF. The DNA of the CDR3 is TGCGCCAGCAGCTTGGACGGTCGGACTGAAGCTTTCTTT. Full variable domain (missing parts from reference TRBV5-1 and TRBJ1-1): KAGVTQTPRYLIKTRGQQVTLSCSPISGHRSVSWYQQTPGQGLQFLFEYFSETQRNKGNFPGRFSGRQFSNSRSEMNVSTLELGDSALYLCASSLDGRTEAFFGQGTRLTVV.

This sequence joins TRBV7-9 and TRBJ2-2; D possibly corresponds to TRBD1 (5 bases). The V end lost 6 bases, the J end lost 2 bases, and 13 bases lay between the germline ends. CDR1 SEHNR and CDR2 FQNEAQ come from the germline V gene (reference sequence). The CDR3 sequence is 15 residues long. The CDR3 sequence: CASRVLGANTGELFF. The CDR3 DNA reads as TGTGCCAGCAGAGTTCTAGGGGCCAACACCGGGGAGCTGTTTTTT. The full variable domain, its missing parts supplied by reference TRBV7-9 and TRBJ2-2, is DTGVSQNPRHKITKRGQNVTFRCDPISEHNRLYWYRQTLGQGPEFLTYFQNEAQLEKSRLLSDRFSAERPKGSFSTLEIQRTEQGDSAMYLCASRVLGANTGELFFGEGSRLTVL.

This clone was recorded once. The chain uses TRBV30 and TRBJ1-2; TRBD1 is a possible D gene (5 bases). This CDR3 is built from 14 residues. V was trimmed by 0 bases and J by 0 bases, leaving 8 bases between them. Germline lookup yields CDR1 GTSNPN and CDR2 SVGIG (reference sequence). This CDR3 is CAWSVGGANYGYTF. As DNA, the CDR3 is TGTGCCTGGAGTGTGGGGGGGGCTAACTATGGCTACACCTTC.

The rearrangement joins TRBV2 to TRBJ1-2; D not resolved. The CDR3 is 14 amino acids. V was trimmed by 0 bases and J by 2 bases, leaving 7 bases between them. Germline CDR1 reads SNHLY; CDR2 reads FYNNEI. DNA for the CDR3: TGTGCCAGCAGTGAAGCGACACAGAACTATGGCTACACCTTC. It translates to CASSEATQNYGYTF.

The gene calls are TRBV11-3 and TRBJ2-7; D ambiguous. V shed 0 bases and J shed 3 bases, with 6 bases lying between them. The germline V gene has CDR1 SGHNT and CDR2 YENEEA. The CDR3 is made up of 13 amino acids. Here the CDR3 DNA reads TGTGCCAGCAGCTTAGACAGTCACTACGAGCAGTACTTC. Its translation: CASSLDSHYEQYF.

The rearrangement uses TRBV3-1 (or the pseudogene TRBV3-2) and TRBJ2-3; D perhaps matches TRBD1 (5 bases). V was clipped by 0 bases and J by 2 bases, with 9 bases between them. The length of the CDR3 is 15 residues. Germline V CDR1 and CDR2: LGHDT, YNNKEL (reference sequence). The DNA for the CDR3 is TGTGCCAGCAGCCAAGATGGACACACCACAGATACGCAGTATTTT. Protein product: CASSQDGHTTDTQYF.

This clone was observed a handful of times. As DNA, the CDR3 is TGTGCCAGCAGGACCGGGACAGGGGGGAACGAGCAGTACTTC. It codes for CASRTGTGGNEQYF. The V and J genes are TRBV6-5 and TRBJ2-7; 11 bases are a match to TRBD1. Losses at the gene ends were 6 bases for V and 5 bases for J; bases not matched to a gene: 6. CDR1 and CDR2 (germline): MNHEY, SVGAGI. The CDR3 runs to 14 residues.

This clone was recorded once. The V gene is TRBV5-8, the J gene TRBJ2-3, with TRBD2 matching 13 bases. Germline V CDR1 and CDR2: SGHTS, YDEGEE. Trimming at V came to 2 bases and at J to 4 bases, leaving 7 bases not matched to a gene. The CDR3 runs 17 residues. The CDR3 DNA reads as TGTGCCAGCAGCTTTAATAAACTAGCGGGGGGGCCAGATACGCAGTATTTT. Translation: CASSFNKLAGGPDTQYF. Variable domain in full (rest from reference TRBV5-8 and TRBJ2-3): EAGVTQSPTHLIKTRGQQATLRCSPISGHTSVYWYQQALGLGLQFLLWYDEGEERNRGNFPPRFSGRQFPNYSSELNVNALELEDSALYLCASSFNKLAGGPDTQYFGPGTRLTVL.

CDR3 protein: CASSLGAGPSYEQYF. The CDR3 nucleotides are TGTGCCAGCAGCTTAGGAGCGGGGCCATCCTACGAGCAGTACTTC. This chain joins TRBV7-9 and TRBJ2-7; TRBD2 aligns across 7 bases. The CDR3 loop spans 15 amino acids. J gave up 1 base and V 1 base, and 4 bases lay outside the gene matches. CDR1 and CDR2 from the germline V gene are SEHNR and FQNEAQ (reference sequence).

The chain is built from TRBV7-2 and TRBJ2-5; D is perhaps TRBD2 (6 bases). V dropped 1 base and J dropped 5 bases, with 17 bases sitting between them. CDR1 is SGHTA and CDR2 is FQGNSA in the germline V gene. The CDR3 is made up of 16 amino acids. The chain's CDR3 is CASSLDRRGRRETQYF. DNA of the CDR3: TGTGCCAGCAGCTTAGACAGACGGGGGAGGCGGGAGACCCAGTACTTC.